These T cell receptor beta chains were read from a single sample in a study of shared clonotypes between healthy human individuals. Measured with immunoSEQ multiplex PCR; TCRdb has only the in-frame clones, and not every one. The sample has a few hundred thousand clones, roughly 78% seen once; the top ten hold roughly 12%. Material: PBMCs. The receptors originated from a woman between 40 and 50 years old in good health. Some clones in this sample may be carry-over from other donors' samples. Both conserved end residues are part of each CDR3. D genes are given only for firm matches. A clone size is listed for some rows: how often the clone was seen (once, few, many), or a class if it is expanded.

clone size	V gene	D gene	J gene	CDR3 protein	CDR3 DNA
-	TRBV11-2	TRBD1	TRBJ2-7	CASSPSTGVEQYF	TGTGCCAGCAGCCCATCGACAGGGGTCGAGCAGTACTTC
few	TRBV19	-	TRBJ2-4	CASSIDRRSLAKNIQYF	TGTGCCAGTAGTATAGATCGTCGATCTTTAGCCAAAAACATTCAGTACTTC
-	TRBV28	TRBD1	TRBJ2-3	CASSAGTGGLIKDTQYF	TGTGCCAGCAGTGCCGGGACAGGGGGCCTAATCAAGGATACGCAGTATTTT
few	TRBV2	-	TRBJ2-7	CASSSNWSYEQYF	TGTGCCAGCAGTTCCAACTGGTCCTACGAGCAGTACTTC
once	TRBV7-9	-	TRBJ2-7	CASSPPQGEQYF	TGTGCCAGCAGCCCGCCCCAAGGCGAGCAGTACTTC
once	TRBV7-9	-	TRBJ2-5	CASSSTSKRETQYF	TGTGCCAGCAGCAGCACTTCAAAAAGAGAGACCCAGTACTTC
-	TRBV25-1	-	TRBJ1-1	CASREGDTEAFF	TGTGCCAGCAGGGAAGGGGACACTGAAGCTTTCTTT
few	TRBV7-2	-	TRBJ1-2	CASSATPPNYGYTF	TGTGCCAGCAGCGCGACACCTCCCAACTATGGCTACACCTTC
-	TRBV5-1	TRBD1	TRBJ2-3	CASSQDRGPTDTQYF	TGCGCCAGCAGCCAGGACAGGGGGCCAACAGATACGCAGTATTTT
-	TRBV5-1	-	TRBJ2-5	CASSTDYQETQYF	TGCGCCAGCAGCACCGACTATCAAGAGACCCAGTACTTC
-	TRBV11-2	-	TRBJ2-7	CASSLERLAGEQYF	TGTGCCAGCAGCTTAGAGCGTTTGGCTGGCGAGCAGTACTTC
few	TRBV11-3	-	TRBJ2-5	CASSLGGREQYF	TGTGCCAGCAGCTTGGGGGGGCGAGAGCAGTACTTC
-	TRBV7-9	-	TRBJ1-1	CASSQHENTEAFF	TGTGCCAGCAGCCAACATGAGAACACTGAAGCTTTCTTT
few	TRBV7-2	-	TRBJ2-7	CASSQTGYEQYF	TGTGCCAGCAGCCAGACAGGTTACGAGCAGTACTTC
-	TRBV5-1	-	TRBJ1-2	CASSLSWPPDYGYTF	TGCGCCAGCAGCTTGTCCTGGCCGCCTGACTATGGCTACACCTTC
once	TRBV28	-	TRBJ1-2	CASSQDSVNYGYTF	TGTGCCAGCAGTCAAGACAGCGTGAACTATGGCTACACCTTC
-	TRBV11-2	-	TRBJ2-1	CASSLVLVPVEQFF	TGTGCCAGCAGCTTAGTCCTAGTCCCAGTTGAGCAGTTCTTC
-	TRBV5-1	TRBD1	TRBJ2-3	CASSYEGARTDTQYF	TGCGCCAGCAGCTACGAGGGGGCCCGCACAGATACGCAGTATTTT
-	TRBV5-1	-	TRBJ2-7	CASSLGQFLDEQYF	TGCGCCAGCAGCTTAGGACAGTTCCTAGACGAGCAGTACTTC
few	TRBV7-9	-	TRBJ2-7	CASSPARGSSYEQYF	TGTGCCAGCAGCCCCGCCCGGGGGAGCTCCTACGAGCAGTACTTC
-	TRBV7-3	-	TRBJ1-1	CASSLQSGHGGEAFF	TGTGCCAGCAGCTTACAATCCGGGCATGGCGGTGAAGCTTTCTTT
-	TRBV11-3	TRBD2	TRBJ2-1	CASSPRRGSGNEQFF	TGTGCCAGCAGCCCCCGTCGCGGGAGCGGTAATGAGCAGTTCTTC
-	TRBV5-1	-	TRBJ2-7	CASSQQPGHLYEQYF	TGCGCCAGCAGCCAACAACCTGGACACCTATACGAGCAGTACTTC
once	TRBV29-1	-	TRBJ1-2	CSVDGLTPQAGYTF	TGCAGCGTTGACGGCCTGACACCGCAAGCTGGCTACACCTTC
once	TRBV27	TRBD2	TRBJ2-2	CASLGTSGRTGELFF	TGTGCCAGCCTTGGGACTAGCGGGAGAACCGGGGAGCTGTTTTTT
few	TRBV19	TRBD2	TRBJ2-7	CASSWTSGQHIYEQYF	TGTGCCAGTAGCTGGACTAGCGGACAGCATATCTACGAGCAGTACTTC
-	TRBV11-2	TRBD1	TRBJ2-1	CASSRGQGVHNEQFF	TGTGCCAGCAGCCGAGGACAGGGGGTACACAATGAGCAGTTCTTC
-	TRBV4-1	TRBD1	TRBJ1-4	CASSPSGTGTEKLFF	TGCGCCAGCAGCCCATCCGGGACAGGGACTGAAAAACTGTTTTTT
-	TRBV5-6	TRBD2	TRBJ2-1	CASSLGGLGDNEQFF	TGTGCCAGCAGCTTGGGGGGACTAGGTGACAATGAGCAGTTCTTC
-	TRBV9	-	TRBJ1-2	CASSPGQGWGYTF	TGTGCCAGCAGCCCCGGACAAGGCTGGGGCTACACCTTC
-	TRBV6-6	TRBD2	TRBJ2-7	CASSLSGSGHEQYF	TGTGCCAGCAGTCTTAGCGGGAGCGGGCACGAGCAGTACTTC
few	TRBV5-1	-	TRBJ2-2	CASTHGPRGGTGELFF	TGCGCCAGCACCCACGGGCCCCGCGGTGGCACCGGGGAGCTGTTTTTT
once	TRBV7-9	-	TRBJ1-4	CASSLVKEITEKLFF	TGTGCCAGCAGCTTAGTAAAAGAAATAACGGAAAAACTGTTTTTT
few	TRBV28	TRBD2	TRBJ2-7	CASSLGSGRASREQYF	TGTGCCAGCAGTTTAGGGAGCGGGAGGGCCTCGCGCGAGCAGTACTTC
-	TRBV10-3	-	TRBJ1-3	CAISEGGGFGNTIYF	TGTGCCATCAGTGAGGGCGGAGGGTTTGGAAACACCATATATTTT
many	TRBV27	-	TRBJ2-7	CASSWSGRFSYEQYF	TGTGCCAGCAGTTGGTCAGGACGTTTTTCCTACGAGCAGTACTTC
-	TRBV10-3	TRBD2	TRBJ2-1	CAIRNGGLAGGPEFF	TGTGCCATCAGAAACGGGGGACTAGCGGGAGGGCCGGAGTTCTTC
few	TRBV4-1	-	TRBJ1-2	CASSQGQNGAYGYTF	TGCGCCAGCAGCCAAGGACAGAACGGCGCCTATGGCTACACCTTC
-	TRBV28	-	TRBJ1-2	CASSPIDLYGYTF	TGTGCCAGCAGTCCGATAGATCTTTATGGCTACACCTTC
few	TRBV30	TRBD2	TRBJ2-3	CAWESSGRADTQYF	TGTGCCTGGGAGAGTAGCGGGAGGGCTGATACGCAGTATTTT